The 18 T cell receptor beta chains listed next were all sequenced from one sample in a study of Ad26.COV2.S vaccination and SARS-CoV-2 variants. Treatment: some 20 received Ad26.COV2.S at low or high dose, single or two shots; about 5 received placebo; per-sample allocation not given. Collection of samples fell on day 63 after the first vaccine or placebo injection. Sequenced by immunoSEQ multiplex PCR; TCRdb stores in-frame clones only, minus some. The sample includes some 340,000 clones, around 84% seen only once; the top ten take approximately 2%. This specimen was peripheral blood, taken in a trial of Ad26.COV2.S vaccine versus placebo. The source of these receptors is a person between 18 and 65 years old who received the Ad26.COV2.S COVID-19 vaccine or a placebo.

The chain has TRBV6-5 and TRBJ1-1, with 10 bases fitting TRBD1. V lost 2 bases, J lost 3 bases, and 3 bases stayed unmatched. Germline V gene data show CDR1 as MNHEY and CDR2 as SVGAGI. CDR3 length: 15 amino acids. The CDR3 bases are TGTGCCAGCAGTTACAGACAGGGGGCGGACACTGAAGCTTTCTTT. Translating gives CASSYRQGADTEAFF.

The chain recombines TRBV4-3 with TRBJ1-4, with 12 bases identical to TRBD1. The CDR3 contains 16 residues. Trimming removed 3 bases from V and 5 bases from J; junction bases left unmatched: 4. The germline V gene encodes CDR1 LGHNA and CDR2 YSLEER. CDR3 sequence (DNA): TGCGCCAGCAGCCAGGGACAGGGGGCCCTCAATGAAAAACTGTTTTTT. As protein: CASSQGQGALNEKLFF.

V and J are TRBV7-9 and TRBJ1-6, with D maybe TRBD1 (5 bases). Trimming pared 4 bases from V and 10 bases from J, leaving 8 bases between. This CDR3 spans 12 amino acids. Germline loops: CDR1 SEHNR, CDR2 FQNEAQ (reference sequence). CDR3 in amino acids: CASSSTVSPLHF. Here the CDR3 DNA reads TGTGCCAGCAGCTCGACAGTCTCACCCCTCCACTTT.

The chain couples TRBV7-2 to TRBJ1-2; the D gene is possibly TRBD1 (5 bases). Deletions cut 5 bases from V and 7 bases from J, with 23 bases between. CDR1 and CDR2 from the germline V gene are SGHTA and FQGNSA. This CDR3 contains 16 residues. The CDR3 DNA reads TGTGCCAGCAGCCCGGCGGGGGTGGCGACTATCCTTGGCTACACCTTC. Its translation is CASSPAGVATILGYTF.

This chain uses TRBV7-9 with TRBJ2-5; 7 bases fit TRBD1. CDR1 SEHNR and CDR2 FQNEAQ come from the germline V gene (reference sequence). Trimming cost V 5 bases and J 2 bases; bases outside gene matches: 5. This CDR3 is 14 amino acids long. CDR3 sequence reads: CASSLRDRQETQYF. CDR3 DNA: TGTGCCAGCAGCCTCCGGGACAGACAAGAGACCCAGTACTTC. The full variable domain, with the rest looked up from reference TRBV7-9 and TRBJ2-5, is DTGVSQNPRHKITKRGQNVTFRCDPISEHNRLYWYRQTLGQGPEFLTYFQNEAQLEKSRLLSDRFSAERPKGSFSTLEIQRTEQGDSAMYLCASSLRDRQETQYFGPGTRLLVL.

This chain uses TRBV12-3 or TRBV12-4 with TRBJ2-3, with a possible D match to TRBD2 (6 bases). V was clipped by 6 bases and J by 10 bases, with 14 bases between them. The CDR3 sequence is 12 residues long. DNA of the CDR3: TGTGCCAGCAGGTCCGACGGGGGAGCGCAGTATTTT. Translation: CASRSDGGAQYF.

The V call is TRBV5-1, the J call TRBJ1-1; D is possibly TRBD1 (5 bases). The CDR3 loop spans 15 amino acids. Trimming cost V 4 bases and J 0 bases, with 13 bases left between them. Germline-derived CDR1 and CDR2 are SGHRS and YFSETQ. CDR3: CASSLDSPLNTEAFF. The CDR3 region has the DNA TGCGCCAGCAGCCTAGACAGCCCTTTGAACACTGAAGCTTTCTTT.

The gene calls are TRBV23-1 and TRBJ1-1, with D unresolved. TRBV23-1 is annotated as an ORF whose role is uncertain. The V end was cut by 0 bases, the J end by 6 bases, with 14 bases between. The CDR3 is 15 residues long. CDR3 sequence (DNA): TGCGCCAGCAGTCAATCTAGCCTCCGCTTGGCTGAAGCTTTCTTT. The encoded protein is CASSQSSLRLAEAFF.

The V and J genes are TRBV6-6 and TRBJ1-2; 12 nucleotides match TRBD1. The CDR3 is 14 residues long. Trimming cost V 4 bases and J 8 bases; bases outside gene matches: 5. Germline CDR1 and CDR2: MNHNY and SVGAGI (reference sequence). Here the CDR3 DNA reads TGTGCCAGCAGTTCACCGGGACAGGGGGCGGGCTACACCTTC. This translates into CASSSPGQGAGYTF.

This chain uses TRBV15 with TRBJ2-7, with 7 positions matching TRBD2. With V trimmed by 6 bases and J by 0 bases, 5 bases remained unmatched. CDR3 length: 14 residues. The germline V gene encodes CDR1 LNHNV and CDR2 YYDKDF (reference sequence). CDR3 coding DNA: TGTGCCACCAGTGGGACTACGAGCTCCTACGAGCAGTACTTC. Translated: CATSGTTSSYEQYF.

The chain joins TRBV12-3 or TRBV12-4 to TRBJ1-2; D is possibly TRBD1 (6 bases). V dropped 6 bases and J dropped 3 bases, with 11 bases sitting between them. The CDR3 loop spans 13 amino acids. The CDR3, as DNA: TGTGCCAGCAGGCTACAGGGCTACTATGGCTACACCTTC. Protein sequence: CASRLQGYYGYTF.

This clone was detected only a few times. The rearrangement links TRBV6-5 to TRBJ1-2, with D possibly matching TRBD1 (5 bases). The CDR3 has 15 residues. The germline V gene encodes CDR1 MNHEY and CDR2 SVGAGI. V lost 6 bases, J lost 7 bases, and 21 bases lay in between. The CDR3 reads CASSQGFGSIGGYTF. The DNA for the CDR3 is TGTGCCAGCAGCCAGGGTTTTGGGTCGATCGGTGGCTACACCTTC.

This sequence joins TRBV19 and TRBJ1-1, with 8 bases fitting TRBD1. The CDR3 is 15 residues long. V lost 4 bases and J lost 10; bases outside the gene matches: 14. Germline V gives CDR1 LNHDA, CDR2 SQIVND (reference sequence). The CDR3 DNA reads as TGTGCCAGTAGTACGAGACAACAGGACAGGGCTGCAGCTTTCTTT. Amino acids: CASSTRQQDRAAAFF. Combining the CDR3 with reference TRBV19 and TRBJ1-1 gives the whole variable domain DGGITQSPKYLFRKEGQNVTLSCEQNLNHDAMYWYRQDPGQGLRLIYYSQIVNDFQKGDIAEGYSVSREKKESFPLTVTSAQKNPTAFYLCASSTRQQDRAAAFFGQGTRLTVV.

The chain combines TRBV19 with TRBJ1-4; D is undetermined. The V gene lost 3 bases and the J gene lost 6 bases, with 17 bases spanning the gap. CDR3 size: 16 residues. Germline V CDR1 and CDR2: LNHDA, SQIVND (reference sequence). CDR3 protein: CASSIDPDPTYEKLFF. In DNA, the CDR3 is TGTGCCAGTAGTATCGACCCAGACCCCACGTATGAAAAACTGTTTTTT.

The genes are TRBV6-5 and TRBJ2-5; D call uncertain. The CDR3 runs to 14 residues. Per germline, CDR1 MNHEY and CDR2 SVGAGI. Trimming removed 0 bases at V and 1 base at J, with 6 bases between. The DNA of the CDR3 is TGTGCCAGCAGTTACTCCCAGGCCCAAGAGACCCAGTACTTC. The encoded protein is CASSYSQAQETQYF.

This chain joins TRBV29-1 and TRBJ2-3, with a tentative D call TRBD1 (5 bases). The CDR3 has 13 amino acids. V was clipped by 1 base and J by 5 bases, with 10 bases between them. Germline-derived CDR1 and CDR2 are SQVTM and ANQGSEA. The CDR3 sequence: CSVEGTLLDTQYF. CDR3 sequence (DNA): TGCAGCGTTGAAGGGACACTCCTAGATACGCAGTATTTT.

This chain uses TRBV5-4 with TRBJ2-2, with D possibly TRBD1 on 6 matching bases. With 1 base removed from V and 4 bases from J, the gap between germline ends came to 14 bases. The CDR3 runs 16 residues. Germline CDR1 is SGHNT and CDR2 is YYREEE (reference sequence). CDR3 in amino acids: CASSLTSTGPTGELFF. The DNA of the CDR3 is TGTGCCAGCAGCTTGACATCGACAGGCCCCACCGGGGAGCTGTTTTTT.

V and J are TRBV7-2 and TRBJ1-3; 9 bases map to TRBD1. V lost 4 bases and J lost 6; bases outside the gene matches: 13. This CDR3 has 17 residues. In germline, CDR1 is SGHTA, CDR2 FQGNSA. The CDR3 DNA sequence: TGTGCCAGCAGCTCCCGGTCCCGACAGGGGGTTATAAACACCATATATTTT. Amino acid sequence: CASSSRSRQGVINTIYF.